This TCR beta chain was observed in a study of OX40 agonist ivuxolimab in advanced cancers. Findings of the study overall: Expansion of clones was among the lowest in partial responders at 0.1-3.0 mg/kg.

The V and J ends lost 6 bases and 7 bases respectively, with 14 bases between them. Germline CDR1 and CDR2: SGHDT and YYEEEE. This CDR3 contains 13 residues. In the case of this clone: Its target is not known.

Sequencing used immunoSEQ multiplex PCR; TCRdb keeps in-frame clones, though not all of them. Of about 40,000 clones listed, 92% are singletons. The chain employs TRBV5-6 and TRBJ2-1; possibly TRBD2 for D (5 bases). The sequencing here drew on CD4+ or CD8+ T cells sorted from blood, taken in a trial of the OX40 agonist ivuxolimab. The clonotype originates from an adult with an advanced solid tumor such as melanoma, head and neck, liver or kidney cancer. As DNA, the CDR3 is TGTGCCAGCAAGGAGGCGGGTCCAAATGAGCAGTTCTTC. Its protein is CASKEAGPNEQFF.